This T cell receptor beta chain is drawn from a study of blood T cell repertoires in COVID-19. In the study's own analysis: The authors estimated nucleated cell counts from reference gene primer amplification. Measured with immunoSEQ multiplex PCR; TCRdb has only the in-frame clones, and not every one. From that table come the V and J calls and clone size; the DNA was used to work out D and trimming. This sample yields around 45,000 clones, of which around 77% are seen a single time; about 30% belongs to the top ten. The CDR3 consists of 16 residues. J lost 3 bases, V lost 4 bases, and 9 bases had no gene match. Germline lookup yields CDR1 SGHNT and CDR2 YYREEE (reference sequence).

The chain carries TRBV5-4 and TRBJ2-7; TRBD2 agrees at 11 bases. The material sequenced was peripheral blood. The receptor comes from an elderly woman with acute or convalescent COVID-19. CDR3 nucleotide sequence: TGTGCCAGCAGCCCGGGGGGGACTAGCGGCAACTACGAGCAGTACTTC. Encoded protein: CASSPGGTSGNYEQYF.